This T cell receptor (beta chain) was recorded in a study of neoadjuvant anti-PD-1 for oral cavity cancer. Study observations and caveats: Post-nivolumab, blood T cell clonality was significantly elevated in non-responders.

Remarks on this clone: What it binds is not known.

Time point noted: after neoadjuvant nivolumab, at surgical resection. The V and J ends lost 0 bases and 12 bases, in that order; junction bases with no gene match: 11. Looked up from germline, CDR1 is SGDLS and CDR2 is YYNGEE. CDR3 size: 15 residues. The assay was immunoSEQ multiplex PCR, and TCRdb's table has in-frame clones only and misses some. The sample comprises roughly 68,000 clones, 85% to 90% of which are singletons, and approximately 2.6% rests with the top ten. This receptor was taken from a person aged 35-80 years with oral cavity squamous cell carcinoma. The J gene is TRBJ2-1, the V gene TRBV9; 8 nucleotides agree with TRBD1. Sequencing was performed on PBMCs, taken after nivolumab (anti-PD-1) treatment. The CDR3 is CASSVGRGREVGQFF. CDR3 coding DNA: TGTGCCAGCAGCGTAGGCAGGGGGCGAGAGGTGGGGCAGTTCTTC.